This T cell receptor (beta chain) was recovered during a study of CD8 T cells in Susac syndrome. In blood CD8+ and CD4+ T cells, TCR beta underwent sequencing. Negative isolation yielded CD8+ and CD4+ T cells; FACS enriched TEMRA cells. With random hexamers, reverse transcription was performed on roughly 0.45 to 1 ug of RNA. An immunoSEQ multiplex PCR amplified TCR beta CDR3 over 54 Vbeta and 13 Jbeta. TCRdb used MiXCR to reprocess the immunoSEQ multiplex PCR reads, holding one entry per CDR3 protein. The data contain hundreds of thousands of distinct CDR3 sequences, over 75% of them singletons. Sequences were obtained from CD8+ T cells from PBMCs. The clonotype originates from a human donor with multiple sclerosis.

This CDR3 is CASSLNPGGDTGELFF. The CDR3 region has the DNA TGCGCCAGCAGCTTGAACCCAGGGGGCGACACCGGGGAGCTGTTTTTT. This rearrangement joins TRBV5-1 to TRBJ2-2; TRBD1 matches 8 bases. CDR3 length: 16 amino acids. Per germline, CDR1 SGHRS and CDR2 YFSETQ. The V gene end was trimmed by 1 base and the J gene end by 3 bases; junction bases not matched to a gene: 5.